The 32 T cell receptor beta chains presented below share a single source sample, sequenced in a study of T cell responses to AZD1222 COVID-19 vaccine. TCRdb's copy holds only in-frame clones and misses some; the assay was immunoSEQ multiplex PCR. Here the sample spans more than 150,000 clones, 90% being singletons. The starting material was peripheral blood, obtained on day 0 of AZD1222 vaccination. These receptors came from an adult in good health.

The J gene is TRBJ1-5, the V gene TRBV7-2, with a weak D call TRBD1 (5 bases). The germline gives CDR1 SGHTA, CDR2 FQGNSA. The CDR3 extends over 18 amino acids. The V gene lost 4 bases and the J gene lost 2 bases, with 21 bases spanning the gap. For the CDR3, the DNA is TGTGCCAGCAGCTCACCCGTCCTCCAGGGATTTGGCAATCAGCCCCAGCATTTT. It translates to CASSSPVLQGFGNQPQHF.

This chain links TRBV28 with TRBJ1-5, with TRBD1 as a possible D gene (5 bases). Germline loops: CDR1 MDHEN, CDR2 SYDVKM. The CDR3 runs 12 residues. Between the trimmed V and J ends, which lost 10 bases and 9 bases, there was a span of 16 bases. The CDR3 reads CATIGDVGPQHF. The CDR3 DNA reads TGTGCCACCATTGGGGACGTAGGGCCCCAGCATTTT.

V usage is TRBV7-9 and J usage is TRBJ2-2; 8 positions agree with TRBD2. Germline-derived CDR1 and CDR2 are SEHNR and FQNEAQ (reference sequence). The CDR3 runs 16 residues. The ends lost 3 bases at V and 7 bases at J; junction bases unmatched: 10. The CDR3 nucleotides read TGTGCCAGCAGCTTCTCCTCGGTGCGGGAGGTCGGGGAGCTGTTTTTT. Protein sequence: CASSFSSVREVGELFF.

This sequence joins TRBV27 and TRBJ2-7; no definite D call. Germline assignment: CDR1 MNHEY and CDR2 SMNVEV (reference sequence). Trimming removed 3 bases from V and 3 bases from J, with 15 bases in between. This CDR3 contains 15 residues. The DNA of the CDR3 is TGTGCCAGCAGTTTTATGGGCAACCTCGACTACGAGCAGTACTTC. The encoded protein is CASSFMGNLDYEQYF.

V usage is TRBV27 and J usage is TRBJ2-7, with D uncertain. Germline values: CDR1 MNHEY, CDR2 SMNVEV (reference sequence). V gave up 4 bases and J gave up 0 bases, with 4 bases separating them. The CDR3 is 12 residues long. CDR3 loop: CASSSDSYEQYF. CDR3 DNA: TGTGCCAGCAGTTCAGACTCCTACGAGCAGTACTTC.

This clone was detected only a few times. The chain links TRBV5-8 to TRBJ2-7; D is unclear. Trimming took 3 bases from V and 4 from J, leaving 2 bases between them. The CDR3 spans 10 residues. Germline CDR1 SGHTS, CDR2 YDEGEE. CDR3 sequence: CASSWYEQYF. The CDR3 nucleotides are TGTGCCAGCAGCTGGTACGAGCAGTACTTC. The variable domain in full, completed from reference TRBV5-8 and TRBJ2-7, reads EAGVTQSPTHLIKTRGQQATLRCSPISGHTSVYWYQQALGLGLQFLLWYDEGEERNRGNFPPRFSGRQFPNYSSELNVNALELEDSALYLCASSWYEQYFGPGTRLTVT.

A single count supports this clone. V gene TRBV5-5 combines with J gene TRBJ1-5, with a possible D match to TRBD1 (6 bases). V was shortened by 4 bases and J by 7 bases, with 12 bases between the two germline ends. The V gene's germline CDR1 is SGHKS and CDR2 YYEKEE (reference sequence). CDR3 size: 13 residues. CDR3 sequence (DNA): TGTGCCAGCAGCCGTCACAGGGACCAGCCCCAGCATTTT. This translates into CASSRHRDQPQHF.

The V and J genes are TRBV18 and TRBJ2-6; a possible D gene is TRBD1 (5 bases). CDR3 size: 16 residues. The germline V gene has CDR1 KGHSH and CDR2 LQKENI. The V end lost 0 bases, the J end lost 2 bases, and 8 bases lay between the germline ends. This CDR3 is CASSPPKGAGANVLTF. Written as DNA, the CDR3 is TGTGCCAGCTCACCACCGAAAGGGGCTGGGGCCAACGTCCTGACTTTC.

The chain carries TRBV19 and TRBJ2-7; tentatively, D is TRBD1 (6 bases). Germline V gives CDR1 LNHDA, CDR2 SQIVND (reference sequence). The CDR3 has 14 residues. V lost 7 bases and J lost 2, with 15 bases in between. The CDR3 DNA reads TGTGCCAGTAAGGCTCATGACAGGCCCTACGAGCAGTACTTC. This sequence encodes CASKAHDRPYEQYF.

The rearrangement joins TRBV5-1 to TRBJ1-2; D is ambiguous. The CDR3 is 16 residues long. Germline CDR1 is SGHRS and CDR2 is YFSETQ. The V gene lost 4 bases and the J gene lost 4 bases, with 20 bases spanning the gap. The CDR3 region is CASSNQAREESYGYTF. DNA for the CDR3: TGCGCCAGCAGCAATCAGGCCCGGGAGGAGAGCTATGGCTACACCTTC.

CDR3 amino acids: CASTLTGAGATDTQYF. The DNA of the CDR3 is TGTGCCAGCACCCTGACTGGGGCAGGAGCCACAGATACGCAGTATTTT. This chain links TRBV28 with TRBJ2-3, with D maybe TRBD1 (5 bases). The CDR3 consists of 16 residues. Germline V CDR1 and CDR2: MDHEN, SYDVKM. V gave up 7 bases and J gave up 2 bases, with 19 bases separating them.

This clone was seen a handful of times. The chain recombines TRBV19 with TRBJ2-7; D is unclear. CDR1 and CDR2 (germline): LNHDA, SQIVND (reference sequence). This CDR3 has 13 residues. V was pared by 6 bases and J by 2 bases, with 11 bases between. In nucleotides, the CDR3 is TGTGCCAGTAGCCCCGGGTGGGCCTACGAGCAGTACTTC. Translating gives CASSPGWAYEQYF.

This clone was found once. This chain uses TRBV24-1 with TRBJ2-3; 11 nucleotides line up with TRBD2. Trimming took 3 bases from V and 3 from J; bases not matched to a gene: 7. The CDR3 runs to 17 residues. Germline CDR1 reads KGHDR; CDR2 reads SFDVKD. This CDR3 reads CATSDPGSGRVTDTQYF. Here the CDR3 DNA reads TGTGCCACCAGTGATCCCGGTAGCGGGAGGGTTACAGATACGCAGTATTTT.

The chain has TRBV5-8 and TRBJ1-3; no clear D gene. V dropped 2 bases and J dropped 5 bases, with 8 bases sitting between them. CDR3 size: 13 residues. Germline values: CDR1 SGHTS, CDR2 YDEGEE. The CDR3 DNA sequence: TGTGCCAGCAGCTTTAGATCCCGAAACACCATATATTTT. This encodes CASSFRSRNTIYF. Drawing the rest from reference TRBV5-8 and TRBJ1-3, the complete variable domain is EAGVTQSPTHLIKTRGQQATLRCSPISGHTSVYWYQQALGLGLQFLLWYDEGEERNRGNFPPRFSGRQFPNYSSELNVNALELEDSALYLCASSFRSRNTIYFGEGSWLTVV.

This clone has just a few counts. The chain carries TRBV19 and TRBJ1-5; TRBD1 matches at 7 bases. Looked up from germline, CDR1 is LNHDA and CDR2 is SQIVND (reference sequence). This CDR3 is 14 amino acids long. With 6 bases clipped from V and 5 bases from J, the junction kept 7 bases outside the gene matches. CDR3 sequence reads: CASRMWQGDQPQHF. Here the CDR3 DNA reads TGTGCCAGTAGGATGTGGCAGGGGGATCAGCCCCAGCATTTT.

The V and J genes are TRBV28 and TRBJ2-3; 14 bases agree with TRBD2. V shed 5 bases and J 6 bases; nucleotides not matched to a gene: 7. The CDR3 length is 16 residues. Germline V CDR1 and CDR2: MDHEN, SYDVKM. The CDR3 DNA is TGTGCCAGCAGTATGGGACTAGCGGGAGTAGCCGATACGCAGTATTTT. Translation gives CASSMGLAGVADTQYF.

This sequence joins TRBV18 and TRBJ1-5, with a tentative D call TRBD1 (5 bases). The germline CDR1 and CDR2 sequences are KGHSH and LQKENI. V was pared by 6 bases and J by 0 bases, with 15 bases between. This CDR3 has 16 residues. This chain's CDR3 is CASSTGTGRSNQPQHF. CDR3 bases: TGTGCCAGCTCGACCGGGACCGGACGTAGCAATCAGCCCCAGCATTTT.

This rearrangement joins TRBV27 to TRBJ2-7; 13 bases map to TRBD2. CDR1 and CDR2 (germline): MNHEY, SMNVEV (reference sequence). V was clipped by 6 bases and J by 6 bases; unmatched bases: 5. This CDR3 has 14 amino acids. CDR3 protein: CASRGLAGVFEQYF. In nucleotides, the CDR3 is TGTGCCAGCAGAGGACTAGCGGGAGTCTTCGAGCAGTACTTC.

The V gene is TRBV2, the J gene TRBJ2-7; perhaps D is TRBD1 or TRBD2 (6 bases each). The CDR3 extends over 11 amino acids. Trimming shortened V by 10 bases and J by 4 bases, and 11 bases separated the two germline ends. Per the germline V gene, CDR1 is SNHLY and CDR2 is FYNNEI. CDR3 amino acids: CATTGTYEQYF. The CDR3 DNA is TGTGCCACTACAGGGACTTACGAGCAGTACTTC.

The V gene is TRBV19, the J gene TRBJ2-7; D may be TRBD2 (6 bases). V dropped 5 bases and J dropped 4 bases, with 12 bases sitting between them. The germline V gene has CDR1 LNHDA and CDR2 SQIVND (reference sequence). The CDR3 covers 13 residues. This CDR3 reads CASSSGLLYEQYF. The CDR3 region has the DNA TGTGCCAGTAGTTCGGGACTCCTATACGAGCAGTACTTC.

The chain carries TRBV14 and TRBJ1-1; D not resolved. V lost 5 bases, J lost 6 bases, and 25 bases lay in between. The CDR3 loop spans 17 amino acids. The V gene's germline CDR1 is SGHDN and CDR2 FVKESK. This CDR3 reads CASSVGFGEALDAEAFF. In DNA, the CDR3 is TGTGCCAGCAGCGTCGGGTTCGGTGAGGCTCTAGACGCTGAAGCTTTCTTT.

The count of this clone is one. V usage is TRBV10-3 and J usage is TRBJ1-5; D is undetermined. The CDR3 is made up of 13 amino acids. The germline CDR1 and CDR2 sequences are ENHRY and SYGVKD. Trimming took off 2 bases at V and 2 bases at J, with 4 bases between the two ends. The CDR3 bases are TGTGCCATCAGTGAGATGGGCAATCAGCCCCAGCATTTT. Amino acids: CAISEMGNQPQHF.

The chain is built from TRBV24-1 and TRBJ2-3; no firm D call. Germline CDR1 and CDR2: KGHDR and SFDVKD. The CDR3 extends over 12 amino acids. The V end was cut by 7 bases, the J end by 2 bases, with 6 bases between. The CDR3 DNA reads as TGTGCCACCAGCGGTACCACAGATACGCAGTATTTT. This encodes CATSGTTDTQYF.

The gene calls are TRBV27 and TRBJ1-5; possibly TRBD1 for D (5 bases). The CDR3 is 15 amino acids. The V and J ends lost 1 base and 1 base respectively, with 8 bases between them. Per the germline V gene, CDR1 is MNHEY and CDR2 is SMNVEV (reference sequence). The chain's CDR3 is CASSLFGASNQPQHF. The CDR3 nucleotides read TGTGCCAGCAGTTTATTCGGGGCAAGCAATCAGCCCCAGCATTTT.

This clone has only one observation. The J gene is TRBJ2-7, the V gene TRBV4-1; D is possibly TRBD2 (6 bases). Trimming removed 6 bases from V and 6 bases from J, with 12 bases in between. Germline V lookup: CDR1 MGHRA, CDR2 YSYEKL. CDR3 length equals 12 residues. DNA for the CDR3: TGCGCCAGCAGTTTGATGGGAGGCGAGCAGTACTTC. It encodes CASSLMGGEQYF.

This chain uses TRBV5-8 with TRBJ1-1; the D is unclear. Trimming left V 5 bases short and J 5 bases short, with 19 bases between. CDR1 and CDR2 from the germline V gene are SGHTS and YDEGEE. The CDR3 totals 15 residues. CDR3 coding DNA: TGTGCCAGCAGTTGGGGTCGGGGATTGGGAACTGAAGCTTTCTTT. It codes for CASSWGRGLGTEAFF.

CDR3 residues: CASSRDRNSPLHF. Written as DNA, the CDR3 is TGTGCCAGCAGCAGGGACAGGAACTCACCCCTCCACTTT. The V and J genes are TRBV12-3 or TRBV12-4 and TRBJ1-6; 8 bases agree with TRBD1. The CDR3 spans 13 residues. Losses at the gene ends were 6 bases for V and 10 bases for J; bases not matched to a gene: 5.

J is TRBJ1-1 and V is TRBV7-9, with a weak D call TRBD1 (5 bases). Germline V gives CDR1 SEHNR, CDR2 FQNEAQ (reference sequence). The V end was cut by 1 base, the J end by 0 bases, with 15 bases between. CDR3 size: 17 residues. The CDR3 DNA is TGTGCCAGCAGCTTAGTTGGGGCGGAGGGGTTGAACACTGAAGCTTTCTTT. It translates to CASSLVGAEGLNTEAFF.

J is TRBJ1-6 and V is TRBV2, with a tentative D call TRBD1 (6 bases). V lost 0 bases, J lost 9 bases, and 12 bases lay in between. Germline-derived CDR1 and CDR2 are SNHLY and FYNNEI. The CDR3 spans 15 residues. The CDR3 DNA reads TGTGCCAGCAGTGAAGCGAGGGGGGGTTCTTCACCCCTCCACTTT. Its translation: CASSEARGGSSPLHF. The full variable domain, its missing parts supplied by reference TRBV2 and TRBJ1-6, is EPEVTQTPSHQVTQMGQEVILRCVPISNHLYFYWYRQILGQKVEFLVSFYNNEISEKSEIFDDQFSVERPDGSNFTLKIRSTKLEDSAMYFCASSEARGGSSPLHFGNGTRLTVT.

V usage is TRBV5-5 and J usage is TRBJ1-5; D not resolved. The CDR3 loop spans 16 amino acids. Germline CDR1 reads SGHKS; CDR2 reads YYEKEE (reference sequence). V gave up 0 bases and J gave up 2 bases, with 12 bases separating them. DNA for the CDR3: TGTGCCAGCAGCTTGGACGAGGGCTCGGGCAATCAGCCCCAGCATTTT. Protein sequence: CASSLDEGSGNQPQHF.

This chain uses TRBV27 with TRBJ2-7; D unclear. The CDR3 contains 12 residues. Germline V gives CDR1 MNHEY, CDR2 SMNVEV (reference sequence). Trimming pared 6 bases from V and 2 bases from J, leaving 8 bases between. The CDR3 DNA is TGTGCCAGCAGCCGTGGGACCTACGAGCAGTACTTC. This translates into CASSRGTYEQYF.

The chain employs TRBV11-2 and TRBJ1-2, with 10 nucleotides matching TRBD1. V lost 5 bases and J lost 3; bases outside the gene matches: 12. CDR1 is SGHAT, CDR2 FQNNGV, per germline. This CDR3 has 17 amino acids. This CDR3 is CASSPIPGQGSHYGYTF. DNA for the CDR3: TGTGCCAGCAGCCCCATTCCGGGACAGGGGTCCCACTATGGCTACACCTTC.